This T cell receptor beta chain was sequenced in a study of T cells in Graves' hyperthyroidism and ophthalmopathy. Findings of the study overall: With a median lead of around 6.7 months before onset, the model predicted ophthalmopathy.

Turning to this clonotype: Its target is unknown.

From RNA transcripts, TCR beta CDR3 regions were amplified. When the TCR CDR3 underwent first-round RT-PCR, the HTBI primer set was used. TCRdb re-called the multiplex PCR reads with MiXCR, one entry per CDR3 protein. The data show about 270,000 distinct CDR3 sequences, 22% seen once. The sequenced material came from blood. The sequence derives from a man younger than 40 with Graves' ophthalmopathy.

CDR3: CATSSTGGRNEQYF. CDR3 DNA: TGTGCCACCAGTTCGACAGGGGGCAGGAACGAGCAGTACTTC. The chain uses TRBV9 and TRBJ2-7; 10 nucleotides align to TRBD1. CDR3 length: 14 residues. Germline V gene sequence: CDR1 SGDLS, CDR2 YYNGEE. J gave up 5 bases and V 9 bases, and 11 bases lay outside the gene matches. The full variable domain, with the rest looked up from reference TRBV9 and TRBJ2-7, is DSGVTQTPKHLITATGQRVTLRCSPRSGDLSVYWYQQSLDQGLQFLIQYYNGEERAKGNILERFSAQQFPDLHSELNLSSLELGDSALYFCATSSTGGRNEQYFGPGTRLTVT.